These 21 T cell receptor beta chains came from one sample sequenced in a study of cytomegalovirus exposure and HLA in healthy donors. The PCR employed 60 Vbeta primers together with 13 Jbeta primers. Measured with immunoSEQ multiplex PCR; TCRdb has only the in-frame clones, and not every one. This table holds 65,000 to 85,000 clones, 70% to 85% found once. The specimen was PBMCs. The receptor source for this set is a man aged 50 to 60 in good health and CMV-seropositive.

The rearrangement links TRBV5-1 to TRBJ2-7; perhaps TRBD1 as D (6 bases). The CDR3 covers 14 residues. V lost 8 bases and J lost 3, with 18 bases in between. The germline gives CDR1 SGHRS, CDR2 YFSETQ. For the CDR3, the DNA is TGCGCCAGTACGCCCCAGGGGCCACACTACGAGCAGTACTTC. Translated, it gives CASTPQGPHYEQYF.

V is TRBV9 and J is TRBJ2-5, with 7 positions matching TRBD2. V lost 0 bases, J lost 7 bases, and 6 bases stayed unmatched. Germline loops: CDR1 SGDLS, CDR2 YYNGEE. This CDR3 is built from 14 residues. CDR3: CASSVVGREVTQYF. The DNA of the CDR3 is TGTGCCAGCAGCGTAGTAGGGAGGGAGGTGACCCAGTACTTC.

CDR3 bases: TGTGCCAGCAGCTTAGCGGGAGCCCCTGTTAGGGAGACCCAGTACTTC. Encoded protein: CASSLAGAPVRETQYF. This chain joins TRBV11-3 and TRBJ2-5, with D possibly TRBD2 on 6 matching bases. The CDR3 has 16 residues. CDR1 and CDR2 from the germline V gene are SGHNT and YENEEA. The V and J ends lost 1 base and 5 bases respectively, with 17 bases between them.

The chain links TRBV5-6 to TRBJ2-2; maybe TRBD1 (5 bases). Germline CDR1 is SGHDT and CDR2 is YYEEEE. V was shortened by 8 bases and J by 6 bases, with 17 bases between the two germline ends. This CDR3 comprises 14 residues. CDR3 region: CARVQGCIPGELFF. CDR3 nucleotide sequence: TGTGCCAGGGTGCAGGGTTGCATCCCCGGGGAGCTGTTTTTT.

The chain carries TRBV6-1 and TRBJ1-1; D might be TRBD1 (5 bases). CDR3 length: 15 residues. The germline V gene encodes CDR1 MNHNS and CDR2 SASEGT. V was shortened by 5 bases and J by 0 bases, with 13 bases between the two germline ends. CDR3 region: CASSLTEKMNTEAFF. DNA for the CDR3: TGTGCCAGCAGTTTGACAGAGAAGATGAACACTGAAGCTTTCTTT.

Only one count was recorded for this clone. The chain links TRBV7-2 to TRBJ2-2; D perhaps matches TRBD1 (5 bases). The V end lost 3 bases, the J end lost 7 bases, and 12 bases lay between the germline ends. The germline gives CDR1 SGHTA, CDR2 FQGNSA. The CDR3 has 14 residues. This CDR3 reads CASSFRGTVGELFF. The DNA of the CDR3 is TGTGCCAGCAGCTTTAGGGGCACGGTCGGGGAGCTGTTTTTT.

The rearrangement joins TRBV29-1 to TRBJ1-1; 8 bases align to TRBD1. V gave up 7 bases and J gave up 5 bases; unmatched junction bases: 6. CDR1 is SQVTM and CDR2 is ANQGSEA in the germline V gene. CDR3 length equals 12 residues. CDR3 DNA sequence: TGCAGCGCGAGACAGGGGATGACTGAAGCTTTCTTT. Protein: CSARQGMTEAFF.

The chain combines TRBV16 with TRBJ1-5; perhaps TRBD1 as D (5 bases). This CDR3 comprises 15 residues. Germline CDR1 reads KGHSY; CDR2 reads FQNENV. The V and J ends lost 7 bases and 0 bases respectively, with 13 bases between them. CDR3 sequence reads: CASTTQDGSNQPQHF. For the CDR3, the DNA is TGTGCCAGCACCACACAGGACGGTAGCAATCAGCCCCAGCATTTT.

The J gene is TRBJ2-5, the V gene TRBV10-2; perhaps TRBD2 as D (6 bases). The CDR3 loop spans 14 amino acids. Germline V gives CDR1 WSHSY, CDR2 SAAADI. This CDR3 is CATSPLSGQETQYF. DNA of the CDR3: TGCGCTACCTCTCCTCTTAGCGGCCAAGAGACCCAGTACTTC.

This rearrangement joins TRBV4-3 to TRBJ2-1; 10 nucleotides line up with TRBD2. There are 16 residues in the CDR3. Germline lookup yields CDR1 LGHNA and CDR2 YSLEER. V lost 5 bases to trimming and J lost 0 bases; unmatched junction nucleotides: 4. The chain's CDR3 is CASSKASGSSYNEQFF. The CDR3 DNA is TGCGCCAGCAGCAAGGCTAGCGGGAGCTCCTACAATGAGCAGTTCTTC.

The gene calls are TRBV28 and TRBJ1-2; no clear D. Germline-derived CDR1 and CDR2 are MDHEN and SYDVKM. The CDR3 runs 12 residues. V shed 2 bases and J shed 3 bases, with 4 bases lying between them. The CDR3 spells CASSLQYYGYTF. The CDR3 DNA reads TGTGCCAGCAGTTTACAGTACTATGGCTACACCTTC.

The chain combines TRBV6-5 with TRBJ2-3, with 8 bases aligning to TRBD2. CDR3 length equals 15 residues. Trimming at V came to 2 bases and at J to 6 bases, leaving 7 bases not matched to a gene. Germline V gives CDR1 MNHEY, CDR2 SVGAGI. The CDR3 DNA reads TGTGCCAGCAGTTACGGGGGACTAGGATCCGATACGCAGTATTTT. It yields the protein CASSYGGLGSDTQYF.

The rearrangement uses TRBV11-1 and TRBJ2-1; tentative D call: TRBD2 (6 bases). V shed 2 bases and J shed 8 bases, with 13 bases lying between them. The CDR3 has 14 residues. Germline CDR1 and CDR2: SGHAT and FQDESV (reference sequence). This CDR3 reads CASSLSGGDYEQFF. In DNA form, the CDR3 reads TGTGCCAGCAGCTTATCCGGCGGGGACTATGAGCAGTTCTTC.

As concerns this clone: Germline and junction disagree at one end, which may indicate a read error. J is TRBJ1-5 and V is TRBV28, with D unresolved. The length of the CDR3 is 15 residues. Germline values: CDR1 MDHEN, CDR2 SYDVKM. DNA for the CDR3: TGTGCCAGCAGTTTGCCCTACGCTAGCTATCAGCCCCAGCATTTT. Its protein is CASSLPYASYQPQHF.

The chain couples TRBV6-5 to TRBJ1-2, with D maybe TRBD1 (5 bases). This CDR3 has 14 residues. V lost 6 bases and J lost 0, with 11 bases in between. The germline V gene has CDR1 MNHEY and CDR2 SVGAGI. In nucleotides, the CDR3 is TGTGCCAGCAGACCAGGGTTAGCTAACTATGGCTACACCTTC. Protein product: CASRPGLANYGYTF.

V gene TRBV7-3 combines with J gene TRBJ2-5, with 11 positions matching TRBD2. J gave up 3 bases and V 3 bases, and 3 bases lay outside the gene matches. Germline V gene sequence: CDR1 SGHTA, CDR2 FQGTGA. The length of the CDR3 is 15 residues. CDR3 in DNA: TGTGCCAGCAGCTTGGGTAGCGGGAGGGAAGAGACCCAGTACTTC. It yields the protein CASSLGSGREETQYF.

V usage is TRBV18 and J usage is TRBJ2-1; D is uncertain. The V gene's germline CDR1 is KGHSH and CDR2 LQKENI. The CDR3 runs 14 residues. Trimming stripped 2 bases from V and 12 bases from J, with 17 bases between. CDR3 sequence reads: CASSPSSLSLVQFF. In DNA form, the CDR3 reads TGTGCCAGCTCACCAAGTAGCCTAAGTTTAGTGCAGTTCTTC.

The chain uses TRBV19 and TRBJ2-5; 8 nucleotides match TRBD2. The germline CDR1 and CDR2 sequences are LNHDA and SQIVND (reference sequence). With 2 bases clipped from V and 4 bases from J, the junction kept 6 bases outside the gene matches. The CDR3 is 15 residues long. The CDR3 region is CASSISSGSGETQYF. CDR3 in DNA: TGTGCCAGTAGTATATCCAGCGGGAGCGGAGAGACCCAGTACTTC.

The DNA for the CDR3 is TGTGCCAGCTCACCATTGGGGGCCGCCGATATCTACACCTTC. Translating gives CASSPLGAADIYTF. The chain couples TRBV18 to TRBJ1-2; TRBD1 might be the D (6 bases). V was shortened by 2 bases and J by 10 bases, with 17 bases between the two germline ends. The CDR3 extends over 14 amino acids. From germline, CDR1 is KGHSH and CDR2 LQKENI. The whole variable domain, filled in from reference TRBV18 and TRBJ1-2, reads NAGVMQNPRHLVRRRGQEARLRCSPMKGHSHVYWYRQLPEEGLKFMVYLQKENIIDESGMPKERFSAEFPKEGPSILRIQQVVRGDSAAYFCASSPLGAADIYTFGSGTRLTVV.

The chain links TRBV4-2 to TRBJ2-7, with TRBD2 as a possible D gene (5 bases). Between the trimmed V and J ends, which lost 0 bases and 1 base, there was a span of 10 bases. Germline lookup yields CDR1 LGHNA and CDR2 YNFKEQ. This CDR3 contains 15 residues. The CDR3: CASSQEGGPSYEQYF. The CDR3 nucleotides are TGTGCCAGCAGCCAAGAAGGCGGGCCTTCCTACGAGCAGTACTTC.

This chain joins TRBV12-5 and TRBJ2-3; 13 positions match TRBD2. Trimming removed 0 bases from V and 5 bases from J; junction bases left unmatched: 5. The CDR3 has 17 residues. CDR1 is LGHNT, CDR2 FRNRAP, per germline. In nucleotides, the CDR3 is TGTGCTAGTGGTTTGGTGGGACTAGCGGGAACCTTAGATACGCAGTATTTT. As protein: CASGLVGLAGTLDTQYF.